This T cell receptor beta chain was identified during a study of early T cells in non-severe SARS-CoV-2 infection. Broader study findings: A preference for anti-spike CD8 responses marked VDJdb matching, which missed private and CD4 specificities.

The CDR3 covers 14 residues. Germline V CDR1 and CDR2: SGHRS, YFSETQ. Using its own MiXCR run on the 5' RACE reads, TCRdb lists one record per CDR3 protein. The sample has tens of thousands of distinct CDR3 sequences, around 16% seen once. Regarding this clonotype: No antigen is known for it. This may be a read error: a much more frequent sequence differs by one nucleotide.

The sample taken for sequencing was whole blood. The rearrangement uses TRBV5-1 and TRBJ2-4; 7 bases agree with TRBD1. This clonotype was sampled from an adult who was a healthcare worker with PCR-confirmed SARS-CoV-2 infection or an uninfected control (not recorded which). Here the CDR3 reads CTSSTGAVGIIQYF. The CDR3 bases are TGCACCAGCAGCACAGGGGCAGTGGGGATTATTCAGTACTTC.